This is a list of T cell receptor beta chains from one sample in a study of a mutant IDH1 vaccine in newly diagnosed glioma. Their antigens are not known. The protocol was immunoSEQ multiplex PCR, while the TCRdb copy is restricted to in-frame clones and leaves out a portion. The data hold about 34,000 clones, with approximately 92% observed a single time. Sequenced here: PBMCs, sampled from a glioma patient whose treatment included an IDH1 peptide vaccine. The receptors here all came from a woman aged 35 to 49 with glioma. The CDR3 runs from the conserved cysteine through the conserved F or W. A D gene is named only where the DNA matches it firmly. Rows may omit the clone size; those that give it use once, few, many or a size class.

j_gene: TRBJ2-1
abundance: .
d_gene: TRBD2
v_gene: TRBV6-6
CDR3nt: TGTGCCAGCGGAGCGGGACTGGAAATAAACAATGAGCAGTTCTTC
CDR3aa: CASGAGLEINNEQFF

j_gene: TRBJ2-1
abundance: .
d_gene: .
v_gene: TRBV30
CDR3nt: TGTGCATTATCCGAGGTGGTAAATGAGCAGTTCTTC
CDR3aa: CALSEVVNEQFF

j_gene: TRBJ1-4
abundance: once
d_gene: .
v_gene: TRBV2
CDR3nt: TGTGCCAGCAGTGAAATCAGGGGACCTAATGAAAAACTGTTTTTT
CDR3aa: CASSEIRGPNEKLFF

j_gene: TRBJ2-7
abundance: .
d_gene: .
v_gene: TRBV6-5
CDR3nt: TGTGCCAGCAGTTACACTAGGCTAGGCTACGAGCAGTACTTC
CDR3aa: CASSYTRLGYEQYF

j_gene: TRBJ1-6
abundance: .
d_gene: .
v_gene: TRBV10-1
CDR3nt: TGCGCCAGCAACGACAGGCCCAATTCACCCCTCCACTTT
CDR3aa: CASNDRPNSPLHF

j_gene: TRBJ1-6
abundance: few
d_gene: .
v_gene: TRBV6-5
CDR3nt: TGTGCCAGCAGTTACACAGGGCTTGACTCACCCCTCCACTTT
CDR3aa: CASSYTGLDSPLHF

j_gene: TRBJ1-2
abundance: .
d_gene: .
v_gene: TRBV2
CDR3nt: TGTGCCAGCAGCCGGGGAGGGGTGGCTGGCTACACCTTC
CDR3aa: CASSRGGVAGYTF

j_gene: TRBJ1-4
abundance: .
d_gene: .
v_gene: TRBV6-1
CDR3nt: TGTGCCAGCAACAGACCAGGACCGCCGGACGAAAAACTGTTTTTT
CDR3aa: CASNRPGPPDEKLFF

j_gene: TRBJ1-2
abundance: .
d_gene: TRBD1
v_gene: TRBV28
CDR3nt: TGTGCCAGCAGTGCCAGGGGTACCAGGGGGCTGGGATATGGCTACACCTTC
CDR3aa: CASSARGTRGLGYGYTF

j_gene: TRBJ1-4
abundance: .
d_gene: .
v_gene: TRBV6-1
CDR3nt: TGTGCCAGCAGTAGGGAAGAACTGCTTAATGAAAAACTGTTTTTT
CDR3aa: CASSREELLNEKLFF

j_gene: TRBJ2-3
abundance: .
d_gene: TRBD2
v_gene: TRBV19
CDR3nt: TGTGCCAGTGTAGCGGGAGGGCCCACAGATACGCAGTATTTT
CDR3aa: CASVAGGPTDTQYF

j_gene: TRBJ2-7
abundance: .
d_gene: TRBD1
v_gene: TRBV5-6
CDR3nt: TGTGCCAGCAGCTTGGGGGGACAGGGGGCATACGAGCAGTACTTC
CDR3aa: CASSLGGQGAYEQYF

j_gene: TRBJ2-2
abundance: .
d_gene: .
v_gene: TRBV19
CDR3nt: TGTGCCACCGGGGCATTGACGTTCAGCGGGGAGCTGTTTTTT
CDR3aa: CATGALTFSGELFF

j_gene: TRBJ1-1
abundance: .
d_gene: .
v_gene: TRBV9
CDR3nt: TGTGCCAGCAGCCCCTCCGGGGGGGAAGGCACTGAAGCTTTCTTT
CDR3aa: CASSPSGGEGTEAFF

j_gene: TRBJ2-7
abundance: .
d_gene: .
v_gene: TRBV30
CDR3nt: TGTGCCTGGAGTGGGATTATGGAGCAGTACTTC
CDR3aa: CAWSGIMEQYF

j_gene: TRBJ1-3
abundance: .
d_gene: .
v_gene: TRBV5-6
CDR3nt: TGTGCCAGCAGCCACCCCGGCAGGTTGGGAAACACCATATATTTT
CDR3aa: CASSHPGRLGNTIYF

j_gene: TRBJ1-1
abundance: .
d_gene: .
v_gene: TRBV12-5
CDR3nt: TGTGCTAGTGGTTTGGGGGTTGTTGACACCGAAGCTTTCTTT
CDR3aa: CASGLGVVDTEAFF

j_gene: TRBJ2-7
abundance: .
d_gene: .
v_gene: TRBV6-6
CDR3nt: TGTGCCAGCAGTTACAGTAACAGGGAAAGGGCCTACGAGCAGTACTTC
CDR3aa: CASSYSNRERAYEQYF

j_gene: TRBJ1-1
abundance: once
d_gene: .
v_gene: TRBV10-3
CDR3nt: TGTGCCATCAGTGTCCAGGGGACTGAAGCTTTCTTT
CDR3aa: CAISVQGTEAFF

j_gene: TRBJ2-2
abundance: .
d_gene: .
v_gene: TRBV4-1
CDR3nt: TGCGCCAGCAGCCAAGATTCTGTGACTCTCTCGAACACCGGGGAGCTGTTTTTT
CDR3aa: CASSQDSVTLSNTGELFF

j_gene: TRBJ2-3
abundance: once
d_gene: .
v_gene: TRBV11-2
CDR3nt: TGTGCCAGCAGCTTAGGTACAGATACGCAGTATTTT
CDR3aa: CASSLGTDTQYF

j_gene: TRBJ2-4
abundance: few
d_gene: TRBD2
v_gene: TRBV5-1
CDR3nt: TGCGCCAGCAGCTTGGCGGGAGGGAACATTCAGTACTTC
CDR3aa: CASSLAGGNIQYF

j_gene: TRBJ2-7
abundance: .
d_gene: TRBD2
v_gene: TRBV19
CDR3nt: TGTGCCAGTAGCCCCGGGACTAGCGGATCCTACGAGCAGTACTTC
CDR3aa: CASSPGTSGSYEQYF

j_gene: TRBJ1-1
abundance: .
d_gene: TRBD1
v_gene: TRBV4-2
CDR3nt: TGTGCCAGCAGCCCAATAGCCCCAGGGGGAGCTTTCTTT
CDR3aa: CASSPIAPGGAFF

j_gene: TRBJ1-5
abundance: .
d_gene: .
v_gene: TRBV5-1
CDR3nt: TGCGCCAGCAGCTTGTGGGGGCATAATCAGCCCCAGCATTTT
CDR3aa: CASSLWGHNQPQHF

j_gene: TRBJ1-5
abundance: .
d_gene: .
v_gene: TRBV30
CDR3nt: TGTGCCTGGACGGAGACAGGCGCCGATTTTAGCAATCAGCCCCAGCATTTT
CDR3aa: CAWTETGADFSNQPQHF

j_gene: TRBJ2-1
abundance: .
d_gene: .
v_gene: TRBV30
CDR3nt: TGTGCCTGGAGTGTAAGCAATGAGCAGTTCTTC
CDR3aa: CAWSVSNEQFF

j_gene: TRBJ2-7
abundance: .
d_gene: TRBD2
v_gene: TRBV10-3
CDR3nt: TGTGCCATCAGCCCGGGACTAGCGGGGGAGCAGTACTTC
CDR3aa: CAISPGLAGEQYF

j_gene: TRBJ1-5
abundance: .
d_gene: TRBD1
v_gene: TRBV7-8
CDR3nt: TGTGCCAGCAGCGCGACAGGGGGGTATCAGCCCCAGCATTTT
CDR3aa: CASSATGGYQPQHF

j_gene: TRBJ1-2
abundance: .
d_gene: .
v_gene: TRBV4-3
CDR3nt: TGCGCCAGCAGCCCTAGGGCCTCGGGGTTAGCTAACTATGGCTACACCTTC
CDR3aa: CASSPRASGLANYGYTF

j_gene: TRBJ1-1
abundance: .
d_gene: TRBD1
v_gene: TRBV4-1
CDR3nt: TGCGCCAGCAGCCAAAAGGGGGCCACTGAAGCTTTCTTT
CDR3aa: CASSQKGATEAFF

j_gene: TRBJ1-4
abundance: .
d_gene: .
v_gene: TRBV28
CDR3nt: TGTGCCAGCACAAATGGGGGGCTTGGGGAAAAACTGTTTTTT
CDR3aa: CASTNGGLGEKLFF

j_gene: TRBJ1-1
abundance: .
d_gene: .
v_gene: TRBV30
CDR3nt: TGTGCCTGGAGTCGAAACGGGAACACTGAAGCTTTCTTT
CDR3aa: CAWSRNGNTEAFF

j_gene: TRBJ2-2
abundance: .
d_gene: .
v_gene: TRBV2
CDR3nt: TGTGCCAGCAGTGCCTTGGCTCTTAACACCGGGGAGCTGTTTTTT
CDR3aa: CASSALALNTGELFF

j_gene: TRBJ1-5
abundance: once
d_gene: .
v_gene: TRBV2
CDR3nt: TGTGCCAGCAGTTGGTATGGCAATCAGCCCCAGCATTTT
CDR3aa: CASSWYGNQPQHF

j_gene: TRBJ1-1
abundance: .
d_gene: TRBD1
v_gene: TRBV6-1
CDR3nt: TGTGCCAGCAGTGAAGCCATAGGGACAGGGGGAACACGCGAAGAAGCTTTCTTT
CDR3aa: CASSEAIGTGGTREEAFF

j_gene: TRBJ1-2
abundance: .
d_gene: .
v_gene: TRBV7-8
CDR3nt: TGTGCCAGCAGCTTAGGGAGAGGGGTTGGCTACACCTTC
CDR3aa: CASSLGRGVGYTF

j_gene: TRBJ1-4
abundance: .
d_gene: .
v_gene: TRBV15
CDR3nt: TGTGCCACCCGGGGTGGGGGGGTTACAACTAATGAAAAACTGTTTTTT
CDR3aa: CATRGGGVTTNEKLFF

j_gene: TRBJ2-5
abundance: .
d_gene: TRBD2
v_gene: TRBV9
CDR3nt: TGTGCCAGCAGCGTAGGCGGGAGGTCCCAAGAGACCCAGTACTTC
CDR3aa: CASSVGGRSQETQYF

j_gene: TRBJ2-3
abundance: .
d_gene: TRBD1
v_gene: TRBV7-9
CDR3nt: TGTGCCAGCAGCTTCAAGGGGGCCGATACGCAGTATTTT
CDR3aa: CASSFKGADTQYF

j_gene: TRBJ1-4
abundance: .
d_gene: .
v_gene: TRBV6-6
CDR3nt: TGTGCCAGCAGTGCCGGGACGGGGGGCCGGAGGGAAAAACTGTTTTTT
CDR3aa: CASSAGTGGRREKLFF

j_gene: TRBJ1-1
abundance: .
d_gene: .
v_gene: TRBV2
CDR3nt: TGTGCCAGCAGTGAAGCAGTGATAGGGGCGAGCACTGAAGCTTTCTTT
CDR3aa: CASSEAVIGASTEAFF

j_gene: TRBJ2-7
abundance: .
d_gene: .
v_gene: TRBV6-5
CDR3nt: TGTGCCAGCAGTTTGGGCACAACCTACGAGCAGTACTTC
CDR3aa: CASSLGTTYEQYF

j_gene: TRBJ1-1
abundance: .
d_gene: .
v_gene: TRBV5-4
CDR3nt: TGTGCCAGCAGCTCCGGTTTGAACACTGAAGCTTTCTTT
CDR3aa: CASSSGLNTEAFF

j_gene: TRBJ1-4
abundance: .
d_gene: .
v_gene: TRBV9
CDR3nt: TGTGCCAGCAGCGTAGGCCCAGGGTCCGAAAAACTGTTTTTT
CDR3aa: CASSVGPGSEKLFF

j_gene: TRBJ2-5
abundance: .
d_gene: TRBD2
v_gene: TRBV11-2
CDR3nt: TGTGCCAGCAACGGACTAGCGGGAGGAGAGACCCAGTACTTC
CDR3aa: CASNGLAGGETQYF

j_gene: TRBJ1-1
abundance: .
d_gene: TRBD1
v_gene: TRBV6-5
CDR3nt: TGTGCCAGCAGTTACTCGCACCAGGGGGCAAGGGGTGAAGCTTTCTTT
CDR3aa: CASSYSHQGARGEAFF

j_gene: TRBJ1-2
abundance: once
d_gene: .
v_gene: TRBV2
CDR3nt: TGTGCCAGCAGGAAGGGGCTCGGGGACTATGGCTACACCTTC
CDR3aa: CASRKGLGDYGYTF

j_gene: TRBJ1-1
abundance: .
d_gene: .
v_gene: TRBV27
CDR3nt: TGTGCCAGCAGCCCGAACCGGGACAACATGAACACTGAAGCTTTCTTT
CDR3aa: CASSPNRDNMNTEAFF

j_gene: TRBJ2-2
abundance: .
d_gene: TRBD1
v_gene: TRBV2
CDR3nt: TGTGCCAGCACTCAAAGGGACAGGGTAGTCGGGGAGCTGTTTTTT
CDR3aa: CASTQRDRVVGELFF

j_gene: TRBJ1-5
abundance: .
d_gene: TRBD1
v_gene: TRBV7-2
CDR3nt: TGTGCCAGCAGTCATATTTCCGGGACAGGGGGGATTGGTCAGCCCCAGCATTTT
CDR3aa: CASSHISGTGGIGQPQHF